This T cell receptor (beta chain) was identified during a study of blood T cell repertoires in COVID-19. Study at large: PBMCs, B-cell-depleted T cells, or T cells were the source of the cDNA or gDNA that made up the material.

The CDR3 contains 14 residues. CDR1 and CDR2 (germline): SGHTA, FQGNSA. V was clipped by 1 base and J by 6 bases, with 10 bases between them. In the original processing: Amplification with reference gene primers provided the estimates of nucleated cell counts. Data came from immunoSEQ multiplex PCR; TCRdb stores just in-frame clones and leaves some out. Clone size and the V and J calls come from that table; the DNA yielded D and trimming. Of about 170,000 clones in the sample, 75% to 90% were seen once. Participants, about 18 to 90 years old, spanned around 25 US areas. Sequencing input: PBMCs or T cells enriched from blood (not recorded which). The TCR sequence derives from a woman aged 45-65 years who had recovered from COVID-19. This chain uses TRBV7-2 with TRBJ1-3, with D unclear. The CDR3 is CASSLGAGENTIYF. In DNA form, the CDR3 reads TGTGCCAGCAGCTTAGGGGCGGGAGAAAACACCATATATTTT. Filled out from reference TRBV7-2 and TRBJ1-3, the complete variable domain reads GAGVSQSPSNKVTEKGKDVELRCDPISGHTALYWYRQSLGQGLEFLIYFQGNSAPDKSGLPSDRFSAERTGGSVSTLTIQRTQQEDSAVYLCASSLGAGENTIYFGEGSWLTVV.